The 21 T cell receptor beta chains listed next were all sequenced from one sample in a study of graft-versus-host responses after intestinal transplantation. Antigen specificity for these receptors is unknown. Only in-frame clones appear in the TCRdb table, and some are missing; sequencing was by immunoSEQ multiplex PCR. This table has 70,000 to 75,000 clones, more than 80% appearing once. Sequenced here: unstimulated CD8+ T cells sorted from spleen or lymph node cells, sampled before intestinal transplant. These receptors originate from a human donor who received an intestinal transplant.

This clone was seen just once. This sequence joins TRBV27 and TRBJ2-2; tentative D call: TRBD2 (6 bases). The V end was cut by 7 bases, the J end by 7 bases, with 7 bases between. The germline V gene encodes CDR1 MNHEY and CDR2 SMNVEV (reference sequence). The CDR3 totals 11 residues. CDR3 DNA sequence: TGTGCCAGCACCGGGGGCGGGGAGCTGTTTTTT. Encoded protein: CASTGGGELFF.

The chain has TRBV5-8 and TRBJ1-5; D gene ambiguous. Germline assignment: CDR1 SGHTS and CDR2 YDEGEE. This CDR3 is built from 15 residues. Trimming removed 0 bases from V and 5 bases from J, with 12 bases in between. The CDR3 sequence: CASSLGPVTYQPQHF. The CDR3 DNA follows: TGTGCCAGCAGCTTGGGGCCAGTCACGTATCAGCCCCAGCATTTT. The full variable domain, with the rest looked up from reference TRBV5-8 and TRBJ1-5, is EAGVTQSPTHLIKTRGQQATLRCSPISGHTSVYWYQQALGLGLQFLLWYDEGEERNRGNFPPRFSGRQFPNYSSELNVNALELEDSALYLCASSLGPVTYQPQHFGDGTRLSIL.

This chain joins TRBV11-2 and TRBJ2-7; TRBD2 matches at 13 bases. With 5 bases clipped from V and 1 base from J, the junction kept 8 bases outside the gene matches. The CDR3 loop spans 17 amino acids. Germline CDR1 reads SGHAT; CDR2 reads FQNNGV. CDR3 sequence reads: CASSAGLAGSLSYEQYF. In DNA, the CDR3 is TGTGCCAGCAGCGCGGGACTAGCGGGAAGTTTATCCTACGAGCAGTACTTC.

This clone was detected only a few times. V usage is TRBV7-9 and J usage is TRBJ2-1, with D tentatively TRBD1 (5 bases). Germline V gives CDR1 SEHNR, CDR2 FQNEAQ (reference sequence). Trimming took off 7 bases at V and 2 bases at J, with 21 bases between the two ends. The CDR3 length is 17 residues. The CDR3 is CASIPDGRVVPYNEQFF. The DNA of the CDR3 is TGTGCCAGCATCCCAGACGGCAGGGTAGTCCCCTACAATGAGCAGTTCTTC. The variable domain in full, completed from reference TRBV7-9 and TRBJ2-1, reads DTGVSQNPRHKITKRGQNVTFRCDPISEHNRLYWYRQTLGQGPEFLTYFQNEAQLEKSRLLSDRFSAERPKGSFSTLEIQRTEQGDSAMYLCASIPDGRVVPYNEQFFGPGTRLTVL.

This chain connects TRBV7-9 to TRBJ2-1; the match to TRBD2 covers 9 bases. The CDR3 spans 14 residues. Germline CDR1 and CDR2: SEHNR and FQNEAQ (reference sequence). J lost 8 bases, V lost 3 bases, and 5 bases had no gene match. In nucleotides, the CDR3 is TGTGCCAGCAGCTTGGGCGGGGGGGTGGATGAGCAGTTCTTC. As protein: CASSLGGGVDEQFF.

This chain joins TRBV29-1 and TRBJ2-1; 8 bases line up with TRBD2. The germline V gene has CDR1 SQVTM and CDR2 ANQGSEA. The CDR3 length is 16 residues. With V trimmed by 7 bases and J by 0 bases, 11 bases remained unmatched. CDR3 region: CSGISGSGSSYNEQFF. DNA for the CDR3: TGCAGCGGAATCAGCGGGAGCGGAAGCTCCTACAATGAGCAGTTCTTC.

The chain links TRBV6-1 to TRBJ2-7; maybe TRBD2 (5 bases). Germline CDR1 is MNHNS and CDR2 is SASEGT. V lost 6 bases to trimming and J lost 1 base, with 13 bases between them. CDR3 length equals 14 residues. The CDR3 DNA follows: TGTGCCAGCAGACTTGGACCGGGATCCTACGAGCAGTACTTC. Translation gives CASRLGPGSYEQYF.

This chain joins TRBV6-5 and TRBJ1-1; 8 bases are shared with TRBD1. CDR1 and CDR2 from the germline V gene are MNHEY and SVGAGI. The V gene end was trimmed by 3 bases and the J gene end by 8 bases; junction bases not matched to a gene: 11. The length of the CDR3 is 15 residues. CDR3 residues: CASSYAPQGVREAFF. Written as DNA, the CDR3 is TGTGCCAGCAGTTATGCCCCACAGGGGGTTAGGGAAGCTTTCTTT.

This clone was detected ten times or more. The CDR3 loop reads CASSFTGTGLIANYGYTF. The CDR3 DNA is TGTGCCAGCAGCTTTACAGGGACAGGGTTGATAGCTAACTATGGCTACACCTTC. This chain links TRBV7-2 with TRBJ1-2, with 9 bases aligning to TRBD1. The CDR3 extends over 18 amino acids. V gave up 3 bases and J gave up 0 bases; unmatched junction bases: 11. Germline values: CDR1 SGHTA, CDR2 FQGNSA.

The sample holds a few counts of this clone. The DNA of the CDR3 is TGTGCCAGCAGCCAAGCTAGCGGGGGGGCCGAGCAGTACTTC. This gives the protein CASSQASGGAEQYF. The genes are TRBV4-2 and TRBJ2-7; 12 bases line up with TRBD2. Germline-derived CDR1 and CDR2 are LGHNA and YNFKEQ. This CDR3 has 14 amino acids. J gave up 6 bases and V 1 base, and 1 base lay outside the gene matches.

The V and J genes are TRBV27 and TRBJ2-7, with a weak D call TRBD2 (7 bases). Deletions cut 6 bases from V and 6 bases from J, with 15 bases between. Per germline, CDR1 MNHEY and CDR2 SMNVEV (reference sequence). There are 13 residues in the CDR3. As DNA, the CDR3 is TGTGCCAGCAGCCCGGGCGGGGGCGCCGAGCAGTACTTC. Translation gives CASSPGGGAEQYF.

This sequence joins TRBV15 and TRBJ1-4; D is undetermined. V was shortened by 9 bases and J by 8 bases, with 16 bases between the two germline ends. This CDR3 is built from 13 residues. Germline CDR1 reads LNHNV; CDR2 reads YYDKDF (reference sequence). The CDR3 protein is CATQRGVREKLFF. In nucleotides, the CDR3 is TGTGCCACTCAGCGGGGTGTCCGAGAAAAACTGTTTTTT.

The chain has TRBV6-5 and TRBJ1-2, with a weak D call TRBD1 (5 bases). The V end lost 0 bases, the J end lost 4 bases, and 15 bases lay between the germline ends. Germline CDR1 reads MNHEY; CDR2 reads SVGAGI. The CDR3 loop spans 16 amino acids. The CDR3, as DNA: TGTGCCAGCAGTTACTCGGAATCCGTGGGGCCCTATGGCTACACCTTC. It encodes CASSYSESVGPYGYTF.

The chain is built from TRBV5-6 and TRBJ2-3, with 7 bases identical to TRBD2. Germline V gives CDR1 SGHDT, CDR2 YYEEEE. The CDR3 length is 17 residues. V shed 0 bases and J 2 bases; nucleotides not matched to a gene: 9. CDR3 nucleotide sequence: TGTGCCAGCAGCTTGGGTTTTGGGAGGGAGGACACAGATACGCAGTATTTT. Translating it yields CASSLGFGREDTDTQYF.

The chain has TRBV29-1 and TRBJ2-1; 11 nucleotides line up with TRBD2. V lost 7 bases and J lost 1; bases outside the gene matches: 6. The length of the CDR3 is 15 residues. Germline CDR1 reads SQVTM; CDR2 reads ANQGSEA. The CDR3 DNA follows: TGCAGCGCCGTACTAGCGGGAGTATCCTACAATGAGCAGTTCTTC. Translating gives CSAVLAGVSYNEQFF.

The gene calls are TRBV7-6 and TRBJ2-5; D might be TRBD1 (6 bases). With the DNA end fitting TRBJ2-7 better, the J assignment may be wrong. CDR1 is SGHVS and CDR2 is FNYEAQ in the germline V gene. This CDR3 contains 14 residues. CDR3 amino acids: CASSLGTGTNEQYF. The CDR3 nucleotides read TGTGCCAGCAGCTTAGGAACAGGGACGAACGAGCAGTACTTC.

This clone showed up just a few times. The rearrangement uses TRBV19 and TRBJ1-1; D is unclear. Germline loops: CDR1 LNHDA, CDR2 SQIVND (reference sequence). The CDR3 is made up of 11 amino acids. Trimming stripped 8 bases from V and 0 bases from J, with 4 bases between. DNA for the CDR3: TGTGCCAGTTCTATGAACACTGAAGCTTTCTTT. Encoded protein: CASSMNTEAFF.

The chain recombines TRBV5-1 with TRBJ1-2, with TRBD1 as a possible D gene (6 bases). This CDR3 comprises 17 residues. Per germline, CDR1 SGHRS and CDR2 YFSETQ. V was pared by 4 bases and J by 3 bases, with 22 bases between. CDR3 sequence: CASSPAGATWGHYGYTF. The CDR3 coding sequence is TGCGCCAGCAGCCCCGCGGGGGCAACGTGGGGCCACTATGGCTACACCTTC.

The chain employs TRBV7-2 and TRBJ2-7; a weak D match, TRBD1 (5 bases). Trimming pared 5 bases from V and 3 bases from J, leaving 14 bases between. The CDR3 extends over 14 amino acids. Germline loops: CDR1 SGHTA, CDR2 FQGNSA. CDR3 in DNA: TGTGCCAGCAGCGCCCAGGGAAGGAGCTACGAGCAGTACTTC. Protein: CASSAQGRSYEQYF. The complete variable domain, with remaining parts taken from reference TRBV7-2 and TRBJ2-7, reads GAGVSQSPSNKVTEKGKDVELRCDPISGHTALYWYRQSLGQGLEFLIYFQGNSAPDKSGLPSDRFSAERTGGSVSTLTIQRTQQEDSAVYLCASSAQGRSYEQYFGPGTRLTVT.

This clone was detected only once. This chain links TRBV5-1 with TRBJ2-3, with 8 positions matching TRBD2. Per the germline V gene, CDR1 is SGHRS and CDR2 is YFSETQ. This CDR3 region has 15 residues. The ends lost 1 base at V and 6 bases at J; junction bases unmatched: 7. This CDR3 reads CASSLISGRADTQYF. DNA of the CDR3: TGCGCCAGCAGCTTGATCAGCGGGAGAGCGGATACGCAGTATTTT. The full variable domain, rest sourced from reference TRBV5-1 and TRBJ2-3, is KAGVTQTPRYLIKTRGQQVTLSCSPISGHRSVSWYQQTPGQGLQFLFEYFSETQRNKGNFPGRFSGRQFSNSRSEMNVSTLELGDSALYLCASSLISGRADTQYFGPGTRLTVL.

V gene TRBV2 combines with J gene TRBJ2-7; D is possibly TRBD2 (7 bases). The germline V and J ends were trimmed by 7 bases and 2 bases, with 21 bases remaining between them. The CDR3 runs to 16 residues. Germline V gives CDR1 SNHLY, CDR2 FYNNEI. Here the CDR3 DNA reads TGTGCCAGCACGGGGGGCGCCGGGCTAGACCCCTACGAGCAGTACTTC. Translating gives CASTGGAGLDPYEQYF. The full variable domain, its missing parts supplied by reference TRBV2 and TRBJ2-7, is EPEVTQTPSHQVTQMGQEVILRCVPISNHLYFYWYRQILGQKVEFLVSFYNNEISEKSEIFDDQFSVERPDGSNFTLKIRSTKLEDSAMYFCASTGGAGLDPYEQYFGPGTRLTVT.